The 15 T cell receptor beta chains below all came from one sample that was sequenced in a study of blood T cell repertoires in COVID-19. Here immunoSEQ multiplex PCR was the method, and the copy in TCRdb shows in-frame clones only, minus some. The sample holds fewer than 300,000 clones, 75% to 95% seen once. Sequencing was done on a sample of PBMCs or T cells enriched from blood (not recorded which). These receptors all come from a woman in her 30s who had recovered from COVID-19.

CDR3 amino acids: CSGYYTDTQYF. The CDR3 DNA reads as TGCAGTGGGTACTACACAGATACGCAGTATTTT. This rearrangement joins TRBV20-1 to TRBJ2-3, with no clear D. Trimming stripped 7 bases from V and 2 bases from J, with 7 bases between. Germline V gene lookup returns CDR1 DFQATT and CDR2 SNEGSKA (reference sequence). The CDR3 sequence is 11 residues long.

The chain uses TRBV11-2 and TRBJ2-1; TRBD2 agrees at 11 bases. With 4 bases clipped from V and 6 bases from J, the junction kept 5 bases outside the gene matches. The CDR3 has 15 amino acids. Germline CDR1 SGHAT, CDR2 FQNNGV. CDR3 loop: CASSSGTSGSNEQFF. The CDR3 nucleotides are TGTGCCAGCAGCTCGGGGACTAGCGGCTCCAATGAGCAGTTCTTC.

The chain employs TRBV27 and TRBJ2-1; 9 bases align to TRBD2. The germline V gene encodes CDR1 MNHEY and CDR2 SMNVEV (reference sequence). After removal of 2 bases from V and 0 bases from J, the junction contained 14 bases not matched to a gene. The CDR3 has 20 amino acids. DNA of the CDR3: TGTGCCAGCAGTTTAAGTATAAGGCTAGCGGGGTTAAGCTCCTACAATGAGCAGTTCTTC. This translates into CASSLSIRLAGLSSYNEQFF.

CDR3 in DNA: TGTGCCAGCAGCCCAGGGACACAAGAGACCCAGTACTTC. It specifies CASSPGTQETQYF. The rearrangement uses TRBV7-3 and TRBJ2-5, with a weak D call TRBD1 (6 bases). Per the germline V gene, CDR1 is SGHTA and CDR2 is FQGTGA. V lost 5 bases, J lost 2 bases, and 9 bases lay in between. CDR3 length equals 13 residues. The full variable domain, with the rest looked up from reference TRBV7-3 and TRBJ2-5, is GAGVSQTPSNKVTEKGKYVELRCDPISGHTALYWYRQSLGQGPEFLIYFQGTGAADDSGLPNDRFFAVRPEGSVSTLKIQRTERGDSAVYLCASSPGTQETQYFGPGTRLLVL.

The chain has TRBV19 and TRBJ1-1; possible D gene TRBD1, 5 bases. The CDR3 runs 14 residues. Trimming took 8 bases from V and 0 from J, leaving 13 bases between them. In germline, CDR1 is LNHDA, CDR2 SQIVND (reference sequence). The CDR3 loop is CASGGVGMNTEAFF. The CDR3 region has the DNA TGTGCCAGTGGGGGGGTCGGGATGAACACTGAAGCTTTCTTT.

DNA of the CDR3: TGTGCCAGCAGCGCCGACATGCGGGCTAGCGGTGCAAGGGATACGCAGTATTTT. Protein product: CASSADMRASGARDTQYF. J is TRBJ2-3 and V is TRBV9, with 7 bases identical to TRBD2. Unmatched junction bases numbered 19, after V lost 3 bases and J lost 6 bases. The germline V gene has CDR1 SGDLS and CDR2 YYNGEE. The CDR3 loop spans 18 amino acids. The full variable domain, its missing parts supplied by reference TRBV9 and TRBJ2-3, is DSGVTQTPKHLITATGQRVTLRCSPRSGDLSVYWYQQSLDQGLQFLIQYYNGEERAKGNILERFSAQQFPDLHSELNLSSLELGDSALYFCASSADMRASGARDTQYFGPGTRLTVL.

Remarks on this clone: Different DNA sequences within this sample yield the same CDR3. V usage is TRBV28 and J usage is TRBJ1-2, with TRBD1 as a possible D gene (5 bases). The ends were cut back, 3 bases at V and 3 bases at J, with 8 bases in the middle. Germline V gives CDR1 MDHEN, CDR2 SYDVKM. The CDR3 sequence is 13 residues long. The CDR3, as DNA: TGTGCCAGCAGTTTGGGGGGTGACTATGGCTACACCTTC. Protein sequence: CASSLGGDYGYTF.

The V and J genes are TRBV28 and TRBJ1-2; a weak D match, TRBD1 (5 bases). V shed 6 bases and J shed 7 bases, with 27 bases lying between them. The CDR3 is made up of 17 amino acids. Germline loops: CDR1 MDHEN, CDR2 SYDVKM. CDR3 in amino acids: CASRIWDSRPSGLGYTF. In DNA, the CDR3 is TGTGCCAGCAGAATTTGGGACTCTCGGCCTTCGGGACTTGGCTACACCTTC.

The chain has TRBV30 and TRBJ2-1; TRBD1 is a possible D gene (6 bases). Trimming stripped 4 bases from V and 2 bases from J, with 12 bases between. CDR1 and CDR2 from the germline V gene are GTSNPN and SVGIG (reference sequence). The CDR3 covers 14 residues. CDR3 nucleotide sequence: TGTGCCTGGACTCCGCAGGGGCCCTACAATGAGCAGTTCTTC. It specifies CAWTPQGPYNEQFF.

V is TRBV2 and J is TRBJ2-7, with a possible D match to TRBD1 (5 bases). Germline CDR1 is SNHLY and CDR2 is FYNNEI. The CDR3 consists of 14 residues. Between the trimmed V and J ends, which lost 2 bases and 6 bases, there was a span of 14 bases. CDR3 DNA: TGTGCCAGCAGTGAAAGGGGCGTCGTTGGCGAGCAGTACTTC. This translates into CASSERGVVGEQYF.

This clone has just one count. Other DNA sequences within the sample encode an identical CDR3. The genes are TRBV7-2 and TRBJ2-3, with D possibly TRBD1 on 6 matching bases. The CDR3 is 13 residues long. The V and J ends lost 5 bases and 3 bases respectively, with 9 bases between them. Per germline, CDR1 SGHTA and CDR2 FQGNSA. The CDR3 protein is CASSRGSTDTQYF. The CDR3 region has the DNA TGTGCCAGCAGCAGGGGGTCGACAGATACGCAGTATTTT.

The chain joins TRBV3-1 (or the pseudogene TRBV3-2) to TRBJ2-7; 8 bases align to TRBD1. Germline V gene sequence: CDR1 LGHDT, CDR2 YNNKEL (reference sequence). The CDR3 loop spans 13 amino acids. The V gene end was trimmed by 6 bases and the J gene end by 2 bases; junction bases not matched to a gene: 3. CDR3 loop: CASRKQGAYEQYF. In nucleotides, the CDR3 is TGTGCCAGCAGGAAACAGGGGGCCTACGAGCAGTACTTC.

V is TRBV4-2 and J is TRBJ2-7; D is uncertain. The V end lost 0 bases, the J end lost 2 bases, and 11 bases lay between the germline ends. The CDR3 sequence is 15 residues long. Germline V CDR1 and CDR2: LGHNA, YNFKEQ. CDR3 region: CASSQDVGGTYEQYF. Written as DNA, the CDR3 is TGTGCCAGCAGCCAAGATGTTGGTGGCACCTACGAGCAGTACTTC.

The chain is built from TRBV11-2 and TRBJ2-2; a weak D match, TRBD1 (5 bases). This CDR3 region has 18 residues. Trimming took off 5 bases at V and 7 bases at J, with 26 bases between the two ends. CDR1 and CDR2 from the germline V gene are SGHAT and FQNNGV. CDR3 nucleotide sequence: TGTGCCAGCAGCCAGAACACACTCGGGCAGGGTGATAACGGGGAGCTGTTTTTT. It is translated as CASSQNTLGQGDNGELFF. The full variable domain, in which reference TRBV11-2 and TRBJ2-2 provide the parts outside the CDR3, is EAGVAQSPRYKIIEKRQSVAFWCNPISGHATLYWYQQILGQGPKLLIQFQNNGVVDDSQLPKDRFSAERLKGVDSTLKIQPAKLEDSAVYLCASSQNTLGQGDNGELFFGEGSRLTVL.

This clone came up once. The V gene is TRBV28, the J gene TRBJ2-1, with TRBD2 matching over 7 bases. V lost 6 bases, J lost 3 bases, and 11 bases stayed unmatched. Germline V CDR1 and CDR2: MDHEN, SYDVKM. This CDR3 comprises 16 residues. CDR3 in DNA: TGTGCCAGCAGCACTCCCGGGCTAGCGGACTACAATGAGCAGTTCTTC. Protein: CASSTPGLADYNEQFF.